This TCR beta chain stems from a study of preoperative IRX-2 immunotherapy in early breast cancer. Treatment specified: preoperative locoregional IRX-2 cytokine immunotherapy. This phase Ib study tested locoregional IRX-2 cytokine immunotherapy given before surgery. CDR1 is MNHGY, CDR2 SAAAGT, per germline. Trimming took 5 bases from V and 7 from J; bases not matched to a gene: 4. CDR3 length: 12 amino acids. Method: immunoSEQ multiplex PCR; TCRdb's copy keeps in-frame clones and lacks some. The sample has 30,000 to 45,000 clones; roughly 82% are singletons. The clonotype originates from a human donor with breast cancer. Material: lymph node tissue, obtained after IRX-2 immunotherapy. The gene calls are TRBV6-8 and TRBJ1-2, with 7 bases that match TRBD1. The CDR3: CASSQDRAGYTF. In DNA, the CDR3 is TGTGCCAGCAGTCAAGACAGGGCTGGCTACACCTTC.